A selection of T cell receptor beta chains follows, all from one sample in a study of shared clonotypes between healthy human individuals. Clones were read by immunoSEQ multiplex PCR, and TCRdb kept only the in-frame ones, dropping some. The sample holds about 690,000 clones, around 91% seen once. The sequenced sample was memory CD8+ T cells from PBMCs. These receptors all come from a man younger than 35 in good health. Some clones in this sample may be carry-over from other donors' samples. Both conserved end residues are part of each CDR3. A D gene is named only where the DNA matches it firmly. Expanded clones get a size class; other rows say once, few or many, or leave the size out.

clone size	D gene	J gene	V gene	CDR3 protein	CDR3 DNA
NA	NA	TRBJ2-7	TRBV28	CASSLGHYPFEQYF	TGTGCCAGCAGTTTGGGGCACTACCCGTTCGAGCAGTACTTC
NA	TRBD2	TRBJ2-1	TRBV7-9	CASSFLVASGNNEQFF	TGTGCCAGCAGCTTCCTCGTTGCTAGCGGGAACAATGAGCAGTTCTTC
NA	NA	TRBJ2-7	TRBV19	CASRDGNTYEQYF	TGTGCCAGTCGGGACGGGAACACCTACGAGCAGTACTTC
NA	NA	TRBJ1-2	TRBV7-3	CASSQAPGISPDGYTF	TGTGCCAGCAGCCAAGCGCCGGGCATCTCTCCGGATGGCTACACCTTC
NA	TRBD1	TRBJ1-2	TRBV7-6	CASSLVPDRPPNGYTF	TGTGCCAGCAGCTTAGTGCCGGACAGGCCCCCCAATGGCTACACCTTC
NA	TRBD2	TRBJ2-1	TRBV7-3	CASREGAGGPDEQFF	TGTGCCAGCAGGGAGGGAGCGGGAGGGCCAGATGAGCAGTTCTTC
NA	NA	TRBJ2-7	TRBV7-2	CASSSEGWRSSYEQYF	TGTGCCAGCAGCTCCGAGGGGTGGCGGAGCTCCTACGAGCAGTACTTC
NA	TRBD1	TRBJ2-7	TRBV25-1	CATSTGQGADEQYF	TGTGCCACCTCAACCGGGCAGGGGGCGGACGAGCAGTACTTC
NA	TRBD1	TRBJ1-2	TRBV30	CAWEGDRYGYTF	TGTGCCTGGGAGGGGGACAGGTACGGCTACACCTTC
NA	TRBD1	TRBJ2-7	TRBV5-4	CASSWDRAYEQYF	TGTGCCAGCAGCTGGGACAGGGCCTACGAGCAGTACTTC
NA	TRBD2	TRBJ2-1	TRBV25-1	CASSEYTGGPVNEQFF	TGTGCCAGCAGTGAATACACGGGAGGGCCAGTCAATGAGCAGTTCTTC
NA	TRBD2	TRBJ2-1	TRBV27	CASSPLAGDYNEQFF	TGTGCCAGCAGCCCCCTAGCGGGAGATTACAATGAGCAGTTCTTC
NA	TRBD2	TRBJ2-3	TRBV4-1	CASSQGSSGRLRDTQYF	TGCGCCAGCAGCCAAGGGAGTAGCGGGAGGTTGAGGGATACGCAGTATTTT
NA	NA	TRBJ1-2	TRBV6-5	CASSRRNPRDGYTF	TGTGCCAGCAGTCGGAGAAACCCCAGGGATGGCTACACCTTC
NA	NA	TRBJ2-7	TRBV11-3	CASSSELGRSYEQYF	TGTGCCAGCAGCTCAGAGTTGGGAAGGTCCTACGAGCAGTACTTC
few	NA	TRBJ2-2	TRBV7-9	CASSHPYEGRSGTGELFF	TGTGCCAGCAGTCACCCCTACGAAGGGAGGAGTGGGACCGGGGAGCTGTTTTTT
NA	NA	TRBJ1-5	TRBV19	CASSIDYHTHQPQHF	TGTGCCAGTAGTATCGACTACCATACCCATCAGCCCCAGCATTTT
NA	NA	TRBJ2-1	TRBV7-9	CASSSDWSSYNEQFF	TGTGCCAGCAGCTCGGACTGGAGCTCCTACAATGAGCAGTTCTTC
NA	NA	TRBJ1-3	TRBV9	CASSAGTGSGLENTIYF	TGTGCCAGCAGCGCCGGGACGGGGAGTGGATTGGAAAACACCATATATTTT
NA	TRBD2	TRBJ2-2	TRBV9	CASSQSGIDTGELFF	TGTGCCAGCAGCCAGAGCGGGATCGACACCGGGGAGCTGTTTTTT
NA	TRBD1	TRBJ2-7	TRBV5-1	CASSSKSTGVGGEQYF	TGCGCCAGCAGCAGCAAATCGACAGGGGTTGGAGGCGAGCAGTACTTC
NA	TRBD1	TRBJ1-5	TRBV5-4	CASSLGGTGGAQPQHF	TGTGCCAGCAGCTTGGGTGGGACAGGAGGCGCCCAGCCCCAGCATTTT
NA	NA	TRBJ2-1	TRBV6-6	CASSYSAGNGVNEQFF	TGTGCCAGCAGTTACTCGGCGGGTAATGGGGTCAATGAGCAGTTCTTC
NA	TRBD2	TRBJ2-2	TRBV28	CASSLLRTSGTGELFF	TGTGCCAGCAGTTTATTAAGGACTAGCGGGACCGGGGAGCTGTTTTTT
NA	NA	TRBJ2-1	TRBV12-5	CASGPTPYNEQFF	TGTGCTAGTGGACCGACCCCCTACAATGAGCAGTTCTTC
once	NA	TRBJ2-7	TRBV19	CASSWDISYEQYF	TGTGCCAGTAGCTGGGACATTTCCTACGAGCAGTACTTC
NA	NA	TRBJ2-5	TRBV27	CASSLVGGRETQYF	TGTGCCAGCAGTTTAGTCGGGGGCAGGGAGACCCAGTACTTC
once	TRBD1	TRBJ2-7	TRBV2	CASRVLTGFYEQYF	TGTGCCAGTAGGGTATTGACAGGGTTCTACGAGCAGTACTTC
NA	NA	TRBJ2-6	TRBV7-8	CASSPINSYSGANVLTF	TGTGCCAGCAGTCCTATAAACAGTTACTCTGGGGCCAACGTCCTGACTTTC
NA	TRBD2	TRBJ2-7	TRBV7-9	CASSPRTSGGYEQYF	TGTGCCAGCAGCCCTCGGACTAGCGGCGGCTACGAGCAGTACTTC
few	TRBD2	TRBJ2-1	TRBV7-9	CASSLGTSGSGYNEQFF	TGTGCCAGCAGCTTAGGCACTAGCGGGAGTGGCTACAATGAGCAGTTCTTC
NA	NA	TRBJ2-1	TRBV7-9	CASSLRLDNEQFF	TGTGCCAGCAGCTTGAGACTAGACAATGAGCAGTTCTTC